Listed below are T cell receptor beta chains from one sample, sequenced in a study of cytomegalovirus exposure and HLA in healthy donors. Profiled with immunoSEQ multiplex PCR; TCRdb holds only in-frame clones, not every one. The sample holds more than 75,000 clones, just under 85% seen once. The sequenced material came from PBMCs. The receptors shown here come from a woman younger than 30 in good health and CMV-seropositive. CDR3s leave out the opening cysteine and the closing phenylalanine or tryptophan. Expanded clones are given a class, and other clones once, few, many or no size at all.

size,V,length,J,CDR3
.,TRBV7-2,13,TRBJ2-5,ASSPQAGRGETQY
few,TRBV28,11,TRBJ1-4,ASSSGQVEKLF
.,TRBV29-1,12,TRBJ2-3,SVERRVAADTQY
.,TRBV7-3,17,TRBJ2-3,ASSLIPGTSGGVTDTQY
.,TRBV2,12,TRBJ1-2,ASSELTGDYGYT
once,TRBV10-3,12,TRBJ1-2,AISEQGAFYGYT
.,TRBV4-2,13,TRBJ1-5,ASSHVGGSGQPQH
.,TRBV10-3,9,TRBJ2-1,ASGSNNEQF
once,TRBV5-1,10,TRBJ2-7,ASSLDKYEQY
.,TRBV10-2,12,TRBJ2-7,ASGAAGGPGEQY
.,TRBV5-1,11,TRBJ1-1,ASSLGTSGGAF
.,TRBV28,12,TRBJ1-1,ASSLGQENTEAF
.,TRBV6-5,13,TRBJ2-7,ASRPGGGSSYEQY
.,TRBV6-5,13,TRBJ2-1,ASLESGGNHNEQF
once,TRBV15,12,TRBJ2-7,ATRGGTGRREQY
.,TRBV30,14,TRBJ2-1,AWSPHKIAGYNEQF
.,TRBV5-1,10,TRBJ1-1,ASSLETGFAF
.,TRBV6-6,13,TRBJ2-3,ASSLGQGRTDTQY
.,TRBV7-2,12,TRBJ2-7,ASSSRGLPYEQY
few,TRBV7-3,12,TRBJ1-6,ASSSAGRGSPLH
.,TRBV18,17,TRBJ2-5,ASSTEIAPGQGGRETQY
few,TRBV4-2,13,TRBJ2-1,ASSQEGPHRDEQF
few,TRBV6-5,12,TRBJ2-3,ASSAKQGTDTQY
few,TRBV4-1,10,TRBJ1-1,ASSQTGTEAF
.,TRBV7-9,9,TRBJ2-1,WTSGYNEQF
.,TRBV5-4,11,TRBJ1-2,ASSLNREHGYT
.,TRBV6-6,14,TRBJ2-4,ASSWGTSGDKNIQY
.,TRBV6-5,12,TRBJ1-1,ASTTIGGLAEAF
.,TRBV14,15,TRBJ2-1,ASSHRTGTSGMNEQF
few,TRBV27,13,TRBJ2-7,ASRILAGVEHEQY
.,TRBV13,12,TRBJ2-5,ASTLQAAEETQY
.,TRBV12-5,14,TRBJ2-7,ASGLVLGTGVHEQY
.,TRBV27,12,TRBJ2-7,ASSRQGYSYEQY
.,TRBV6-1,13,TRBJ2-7,ASSSHWSVGDEQY
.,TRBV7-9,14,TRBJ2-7,ASSFPDRRSSYEQY
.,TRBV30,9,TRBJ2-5,AWRGLETQY
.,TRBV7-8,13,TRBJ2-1,ASSLVGGGYNEQF
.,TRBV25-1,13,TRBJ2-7,ASSDTRAGNHEQY
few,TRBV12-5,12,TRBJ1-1,ASGLVQWGPEAF
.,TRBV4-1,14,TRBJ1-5,ASSRVSGGSNQPQH
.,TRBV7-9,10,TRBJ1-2,ASKAGESGYT
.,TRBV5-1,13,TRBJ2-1,ASSLGQNQGDEQF
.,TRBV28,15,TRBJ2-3,ASNDPLTTGSGDTQY
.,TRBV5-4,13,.,ASSPTSGSAYEQY
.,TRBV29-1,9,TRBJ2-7,SVGTSYEQY
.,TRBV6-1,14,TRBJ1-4,ASSEFDRNGEEKLF
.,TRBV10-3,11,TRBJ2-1,AISDPTENEQF
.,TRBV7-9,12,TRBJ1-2,ASSFPGGNYGYT
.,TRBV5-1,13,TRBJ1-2,ASSIGDNPYYGYT
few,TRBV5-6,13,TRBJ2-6,ASSLYGSGANVLT
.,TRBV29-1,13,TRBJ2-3,SVGRRLAGPDTQY
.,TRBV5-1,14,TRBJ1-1,ASSLDGGRLNTEAF
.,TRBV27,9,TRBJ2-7,ASSSTSEQY